The clone carrying this TCR beta chain has only one observation. Per the authors' pipeline: Estimates of nucleated cell counts were drawn from the amplification of reference gene primers. Produced via immunoSEQ multiplex PCR; TCRdb's table is partial and in-frame only. V and J calls and clone size are copied from that table; D and trimming were computed from the DNA. The sample has 300,000 to 350,000 clones, approximately 92% seen once; the top ten hold 6% to 7%. The data originate from a study of blood T cell repertoires in COVID-19. V lost 3 bases to trimming and J lost 5 bases; unmatched junction nucleotides: 13. The CDR3 consists of 16 residues. Germline V gene lookup returns CDR1 SGHKS and CDR2 YYEKEE (reference sequence).

The specimen sequenced was peripheral blood. The chain carries TRBV5-5 and TRBJ2-7, with TRBD2 identical over 8 bases. The TCR sequence derives from a woman in her 30s with COVID-19, enrolled during active disease. The CDR3, as DNA: TGTGCCAGCAGCTATTATAGCGGGATGAGCAACGACGAGCAGTACTTC. This sequence encodes CASSYYSGMSNDEQYF.